This T cell receptor (beta chain) derives from a study of cytomegalovirus exposure and HLA in healthy donors. The study ran its PCR with 60 Vbeta and 13 Jbeta primers. Sequenced by immunoSEQ multiplex PCR; TCRdb stores in-frame clones only, minus some. Of some 120,000 clones listed, less than 80% are singletons. This CDR3 comprises 13 residues. The germline CDR1 and CDR2 sequences are SQVTM and ANQGSEA. Trimming stripped 6 bases from V and 0 bases from J, with 9 bases between. The source is a man in his forties in good health and CMV-seropositive. The sample was PBMCs. The rearrangement joins TRBV29-1 to TRBJ1-3; D uncertain. In DNA, the CDR3 is TGCAGCGTCGGGGAGGGCTCTGGAAACACCATATATTTT. This gives the protein CSVGEGSGNTIYF.